The 27 T cell receptor beta chains listed next were all sequenced from one sample in a study of T cells in Graves' hyperthyroidism and ophthalmopathy. Regions amplified from RNA transcripts were the TCR beta CDR3 regions. Initially, a first-round RT-PCR of the TCR CDR3 employed the HTBI primer set. Using its own MiXCR run on the multiplex PCR reads, TCRdb lists one record per CDR3 protein. The sample holds hundreds of thousands of distinct CDR3 sequences, 20% to 25% seen once. Input material: blood. These receptors came from a man aged 25-45 years with Graves' ophthalmopathy.

This clonotype has ten or more counts. The chain carries TRBV28 and TRBJ1-2, with D perhaps matching TRBD1 (6 bases). This CDR3 region has 13 residues. The germline gives CDR1 MDHEN, CDR2 SYDVKM. With 11 bases removed from V and 2 bases from J, the gap between germline ends came to 15 bases. The CDR3 region is CAGGKGQNYGYTF. CDR3 coding DNA: TGTGCCGGGGGAAAAGGACAGAACTATGGCTACACCTTC.

This clonotype was seen ten or more times. This rearrangement joins TRBV7-2 to TRBJ2-7, with TRBD1 matching over 9 bases. CDR3 length: 15 residues. CDR1 and CDR2 (germline): SGHTA, FQGNSA. V gave up 1 base and J gave up 4 bases; unmatched junction bases: 5. Written as DNA, the CDR3 is TGTGCCAGCAGCTTAGAGGGACAGGGACAATACGAGCAGTACTTC. It translates to CASSLEGQGQYEQYF.

V usage is TRBV10-3 and J usage is TRBJ2-5, with unresolved D. CDR1 and CDR2 from the germline V gene are ENHRY and SYGVKD. CDR3 length equals 13 residues. V lost 8 bases, J lost 2 bases, and 12 bases lay in between. The CDR3 DNA reads TGTGCCATCTCGGTACAGATGCAAGAGACCCAGTACTTC. This codes for CAISVQMQETQYF.

This clonotype came up many times. This chain connects TRBV28 to TRBJ1-6, with unresolved D. V dropped 7 bases and J dropped 4 bases, with 14 bases sitting between them. Germline values: CDR1 MDHEN, CDR2 SYDVKM. The CDR3 sequence is 15 residues long. The CDR3 DNA is TGTGCCAGCACGAGTGACGGCATATATAATTCACCCCTCCACTTT. Translation gives CASTSDGIYNSPLHF.

Details on this clonotype: One junction end disagrees with the germline gene, perhaps due to a read error. The CDR3 DNA is TGTGCCAGCAGTTTAGGAATGACAGAGCTTGAAAAACTGTTTTTT. Protein sequence: CASSLGMTELEKLFF. V and J are TRBV11-2 and TRBJ1-4; D possibly corresponds to TRBD1 (5 bases). This CDR3 is built from 15 residues. Looked up from germline, CDR1 is SGHAT and CDR2 is FQNNGV.

The chain recombines TRBV6-1 with TRBJ2-1; TRBD2 aligns across 7 bases. This CDR3 is 15 amino acids long. Germline-derived CDR1 and CDR2 are MNHNS and SASEGT. With V trimmed by 5 bases and J by 4 bases, 8 bases remained unmatched. Written as DNA, the CDR3 is TGTGCCAGCAGTCGGGCTAGCGGTGATTACAATGAGCAGTTCTTC. Encoded protein: CASSRASGDYNEQFF.

V and J are TRBV7-2 and TRBJ2-1, with a tentative D call TRBD2 (6 bases). The germline V gene has CDR1 SGHTA and CDR2 FQGNSA. Trimming removed 6 bases at V and 8 bases at J, with 20 bases between. This CDR3 is built from 15 residues. Here the CDR3 reads CASSSLERGTHEQFF. In DNA form, the CDR3 reads TGTGCCAGCAGTTCCCTCGAACGGGGGACCCATGAGCAGTTCTTC. Complete variable domain (other parts from reference TRBV7-2 and TRBJ2-1): GAGVSQSPSNKVTEKGKDVELRCDPISGHTALYWYRQSLGQGLEFLIYFQGNSAPDKSGLPSDRFSAERTGGSVSTLTIQRTQQEDSAVYLCASSSLERGTHEQFFGPGTRLTVL.

This clonotype was picked up a small number of times. V gene TRBV30 combines with J gene TRBJ2-1; 7 nucleotides agree with TRBD2. Per the germline V gene, CDR1 is GTSNPN and CDR2 is SVGIG (reference sequence). Unmatched junction bases numbered 4, after V lost 0 bases and J lost 2 bases. The CDR3 spans 15 residues. CDR3 loop: CAWSVLGGAYNEQFF. The CDR3 DNA reads TGTGCCTGGAGTGTATTGGGGGGGGCCTACAATGAGCAGTTCTTC.

A few counts support this clonotype. The chain uses TRBV7-9 and TRBJ2-1; 9 nucleotides agree with TRBD1. The CDR3 runs 15 residues. Germline V CDR1 and CDR2: SEHNR, FQNEAQ (reference sequence). The ends lost 5 bases at V and 6 bases at J; junction bases unmatched: 8. The CDR3 nucleotides are TGTGCCAGCAGCCAGACAGGGGGGTCCCGCAATGAGCAGTTCTTC. Protein sequence: CASSQTGGSRNEQFF.

The chain has TRBV7-2 and TRBJ1-5; no definite D call. The CDR3 has 13 amino acids. Germline-derived CDR1 and CDR2 are SGHTA and FQGNSA. The germline V and J ends were trimmed by 5 bases and 5 bases, with 10 bases remaining between them. CDR3 region: CASSPNLYQPQHF. In nucleotides, the CDR3 is TGTGCCAGCAGCCCGAACCTCTATCAGCCCCAGCATTTT. The full variable domain, completed using reference TRBV7-2 and TRBJ1-5, is GAGVSQSPSNKVTEKGKDVELRCDPISGHTALYWYRQSLGQGLEFLIYFQGNSAPDKSGLPSDRFSAERTGGSVSTLTIQRTQQEDSAVYLCASSPNLYQPQHFGDGTRLSIL.

The chain is built from TRBV28 and TRBJ2-6; perhaps D is TRBD1 or TRBD2 (6 bases each). Trimming took 0 bases from V and 0 from J, leaving 12 bases between them. Looked up from germline, CDR1 is MDHEN and CDR2 is SYDVKM. This CDR3 has 18 residues. CDR3 bases: TGTGCCAGCAGTTTATGGGGCAGGGGACTCTCTGGGGCCAACGTCCTGACTTTC. Its protein product is CASSLWGRGLSGANVLTF. The whole variable domain, remainder taken from reference TRBV28 and TRBJ2-6, is DVKVTQSSRYLVKRTGEKVFLECVQDMDHENMFWYRQDPGLGLRLIYFSYDVKMKEKGDIPEGYSVSREKKERFSLILESASTNQTSMYLCASSLWGRGLSGANVLTFGAGSRLTVL.

Ten or more counts support this clonotype. V and J are TRBV30 and TRBJ2-5; 9 nucleotides align to TRBD1. The CDR3 totals 17 residues. Germline V gives CDR1 GTSNPN, CDR2 SVGIG (reference sequence). V was pared by 3 bases and J by 1 base, with 12 bases of the junction left unmatched. In DNA, the CDR3 is TGTGCCTGGAGCTATTCTTACAGGGGGCTTTCCCAAGAGACCCAGTACTTC. The encoded protein is CAWSYSYRGLSQETQYF.

This clonotype was recorded a few times. The chain joins TRBV6-2 or TRBV6-3 to TRBJ2-7; weak D call: TRBD1 (6 bases). This CDR3 has 13 amino acids. CDR1 MNHEY and CDR2 SVGEGT come from the germline V gene. V lost 5 bases and J lost 4, with 12 bases in between. As DNA, the CDR3 is TGTGCCAGCAGTCGGATACAGGGTTACGAGCAGTACTTC. Its protein product is CASSRIQGYEQYF.

This clonotype was picked up many times. The V and J genes are TRBV7-9 and TRBJ1-5; D possibly corresponds to TRBD1 (5 bases). Germline assignment: CDR1 SEHNR and CDR2 FQNEAQ (reference sequence). CDR3 length equals 12 residues. V was cut by 5 bases and J by 7 bases, with 9 bases left in between. The CDR3 DNA is TGTGCCAGCAGCCAAGGGGTACAGCCCCAGCATTTT. Its protein is CASSQGVQPQHF. The whole variable domain, filled in from reference TRBV7-9 and TRBJ1-5, reads DTGVSQNPRHKITKRGQNVTFRCDPISEHNRLYWYRQTLGQGPEFLTYFQNEAQLEKSRLLSDRFSAERPKGSFSTLEIQRTEQGDSAMYLCASSQGVQPQHFGDGTRLSIL.

In the case of this clonotype: A much larger clone is a single base away; this may be a read error. The chain carries TRBV2 and TRBJ1-2; possible D gene TRBD1, 5 bases. Germline V lookup: CDR1 SNHLY, CDR2 FYNNEI. The CDR3 loop spans 14 amino acids. Between the trimmed V and J ends, which lost 4 bases and 7 bases, there was a span of 16 bases. This CDR3 is CASSGTPRGCGYTF. The CDR3 DNA is TGTGCCAGCAGTGGCACCCCGAGGGGCTGTGGCTACACCTTC.

This chain connects TRBV5-1 to TRBJ2-5; D gene ambiguous. The V end lost 1 base, the J end lost 2 bases, and 6 bases lay between the germline ends. From germline, CDR1 is SGHRS and CDR2 YFSETQ. The CDR3 covers 13 residues. The CDR3 here is CASSLSFQETQYF. CDR3 DNA: TGCGCCAGCAGCTTGAGCTTTCAAGAGACCCAGTACTTC.

Ten or more counts support this clonotype. The CDR3 coding sequence is TGTGCCAGCAGCCGGCTAGCGGGAGCGTATGATGAGCAGTTCTTC. This gives the protein CASSRLAGAYDEQFF. This chain uses TRBV5-5 with TRBJ2-1; 10 bases map to TRBD2. This CDR3 has 15 residues. Germline CDR1 and CDR2: SGHKS and YYEKEE (reference sequence). The trim removed 4 bases at V and 8 bases at J, leaving 9 bases unmatched.

This clonotype has only a few counts. V gene TRBV24-1 combines with J gene TRBJ2-3; 11 bases are a match to TRBD1. Germline V gene sequence: CDR1 KGHDR, CDR2 SFDVKD. The CDR3 contains 13 residues. Unmatched junction bases numbered 4, after V lost 9 bases and J lost 6 bases. CDR3 sequence reads: CATRDRGSDTQYF. The CDR3 DNA reads TGTGCCACCCGGGACAGGGGGTCGGATACGCAGTATTTT.

This clonotype has at least ten counts. The chain joins TRBV11-2 to TRBJ1-2; the match to TRBD1 covers 7 bases. This CDR3 has 14 amino acids. Germline CDR1 reads SGHAT; CDR2 reads FQNNGV. V lost 6 bases, J lost 8 bases, and 12 bases stayed unmatched. CDR3 in amino acids: CASSWGEGAQGYTF. For the CDR3, the DNA is TGTGCCAGCAGTTGGGGCGAGGGGGCGCAGGGCTACACCTTC.

The chain is built from TRBV4-1 and TRBJ1-5, with TRBD1 identical over 7 bases. Germline-derived CDR1 and CDR2 are MGHRA and YSYEKL. The CDR3 spans 16 residues. With 0 bases clipped from V and 6 bases from J, the junction kept 8 bases outside the gene matches. The DNA of the CDR3 is TGCGCCAGCAGCCAAGATGGAGGAGGGGGCAGTCAGCCCCAGCATTTT. Its translation: CASSQDGGGGSQPQHF.

The chain carries TRBV30 and TRBJ1-2; no firm D call. CDR1 and CDR2 from the germline V gene are GTSNPN and SVGIG (reference sequence). The ends were cut back, 6 bases at V and 8 bases at J, with 10 bases in the middle. CDR3 length equals 10 residues. CDR3 region: CACGEGGYTF. The CDR3 bases are TGTGCCTGCGGAGAAGGCGGCTACACCTTC. The full variable domain, with the rest looked up from reference TRBV30 and TRBJ1-2, is SQTIHQWPATLVQPVGSPLSLECTVEGTSNPNLYWYRQAAGRGLQLLFYSVGIGQISSEVPQNLSASRPQDRQFILSSKKLLLSDSGFYLCACGEGGYTFGSGTRLTVV.

This clonotype was detected ten times or more. The rearrangement uses TRBV6-2 or TRBV6-3 and TRBJ2-1, with D perhaps matching TRBD2 (5 bases). Deletions cut 6 bases from V and 7 bases from J, with 16 bases between. This CDR3 comprises 14 residues. Germline V CDR1 and CDR2: MNHEY, SVGEGT. The CDR3 spells CASSEEVEVNEQFF. The CDR3 region has the DNA TGTGCCAGCAGCGAGGAGGTAGAGGTTAATGAGCAGTTCTTC.

This clonotype has more than one count but fewer than ten. The rearrangement joins TRBV28 to TRBJ2-1; 9 bases map to TRBD2. The germline gives CDR1 MDHEN, CDR2 SYDVKM. This CDR3 comprises 17 residues. V shed 4 bases and J 0 bases; nucleotides not matched to a gene: 7. CDR3 nucleotide sequence: TGTGCCAGCAGTTCCCTAGCGGGACCTGGCTCCTACAATGAGCAGTTCTTC. Amino acid sequence: CASSSLAGPGSYNEQFF. Combining the CDR3 with reference TRBV28 and TRBJ2-1 gives the whole variable domain DVKVTQSSRYLVKRTGEKVFLECVQDMDHENMFWYRQDPGLGLRLIYFSYDVKMKEKGDIPEGYSVSREKKERFSLILESASTNQTSMYLCASSSLAGPGSYNEQFFGPGTRLTVL.

This clonotype showed up many times. The rearrangement links TRBV28 to TRBJ1-1; D not certain. The V end lost 3 bases, the J end lost 10 bases, and 21 bases lay between the germline ends. The CDR3 is made up of 15 amino acids. Germline CDR1 MDHEN, CDR2 SYDVKM. CDR3 protein: CASSFLTRGMNLAFF. In DNA, the CDR3 is TGTGCCAGCAGTTTTCTAACCCGTGGAATGAATCTAGCTTTCTTT.

The chain uses TRBV12-3 or TRBV12-4 and TRBJ1-2; tentatively, D is TRBD1 (6 bases). The CDR3 loop spans 15 amino acids. V lost 1 base to trimming and J lost 0 bases, with 9 bases between them. The CDR3 nucleotides read TGTGCCAGCAGTTTAGACAGGGCCGCTAACTATGGCTACACCTTC. It codes for CASSLDRAANYGYTF.

This clonotype occurred many times. The chain carries TRBV28 and TRBJ1-2, with TRBD1 as a possible D gene (6 bases). CDR3 length: 14 amino acids. The germline V gene encodes CDR1 MDHEN and CDR2 SYDVKM. Trimming took off 6 bases at V and 8 bases at J, with 19 bases between the two ends. The CDR3 spells CASSPTQGLLGYTF. The CDR3 nucleotides are TGTGCCAGCAGCCCTACACAGGGTCTACTCGGCTACACCTTC.

This clonotype was found many times. The rearrangement links TRBV2 to TRBJ2-3; possibly TRBD1 for D (6 bases). V lost 7 bases, J lost 5 bases, and 10 bases lay in between. The CDR3 totals 12 residues. Germline loops: CDR1 SNHLY, CDR2 FYNNEI. In nucleotides, the CDR3 is TGTGCCAGCAAACAGGGTAAAGATACGCAGTATTTT. Protein: CASKQGKDTQYF.